Each of the 27 T cell receptor beta chains below was sequenced from the same sample in a study of metastatic and nonmetastatic thyroid tumors. Every patient underwent thyroid surgery untreated. Through MiXCR, TCRdb re-clonotyped the PCR reads. The data hold approximately 28,000 clones, with about 24% observed a single time. Sequenced: blood. The source of these receptors is a female donor with papillary thyroid cancer or a benign thyroid nodule (not recorded which). Some clones in this sample may be carry-over from other donors' samples.

This clone was recorded many times. The chain joins TRBV19 to TRBJ1-5; D gene uncertain. From germline, CDR1 is LNHDA and CDR2 SQIVND (reference sequence). V lost 5 bases to trimming and J lost 2 bases, with 10 bases between them. CDR3 size: 14 residues. Here the CDR3 DNA reads TGTGCCAGTAGTCTCCCTACTGGCAATCAGCCCCAGCATTTT. Protein product: CASSLPTGNQPQHF.

This clone occurred a few times. The junction departs from the called germline gene at one end, perhaps through a read error. The chain joins TRBV15 to TRBJ2-2, with D tentatively TRBD1 or TRBD2 (5 bases each). The length of the CDR3 is 17 residues. CDR1 LNHNV and CDR2 YYDKDF come from the germline V gene (reference sequence). In DNA form, the CDR3 reads TGTGCCACCATTCCAAACCCGGGACGGAGGAACACCGAGGAGCTGTTTTTT. This sequence encodes CATIPNPGRRNTEELFF.

This clone was counted between two and nine times. CDR3 DNA sequence: TGTGCCAGCAGTTCCCCGGGGGCCAATCAGCCCCAGCATTTT. It is translated as CASSSPGANQPQHF. The rearrangement joins TRBV6-5 to TRBJ1-5, with D possibly TRBD1 on 6 matching bases. Germline CDR1 MNHEY, CDR2 SVGAGI. V lost 4 bases and J lost 3, with 10 bases in between. The CDR3 sequence is 14 residues long.

V and J are TRBV5-1 and TRBJ2-7; D possibly uses TRBD1 or TRBD2 (5 bases each). This CDR3 has 13 amino acids. Germline assignment: CDR1 SGHRS and CDR2 YFSETQ. Trimming pared 1 base from V and 4 bases from J, leaving 9 bases between. Here the CDR3 DNA reads TGCGCCAGCAGCTTGTCTTGGGGGTACGAGCAGTACTTC. It translates to CASSLSWGYEQYF.

V gene TRBV24-1 combines with J gene TRBJ1-1; TRBD1 is a possible D gene (5 bases). This CDR3 is built from 13 residues. Trimming shortened V by 4 bases and J by 6 bases, and 11 bases separated the two germline ends. Per the germline V gene, CDR1 is KGHDR and CDR2 is SFDVKD. The CDR3, as DNA: TGTGCCACCAGTGACAACAGGTATTCTGAAGCTTTCTTT. It encodes CATSDNRYSEAFF.

This clone turned up a few times. The chain recombines TRBV6-1 with TRBJ1-1; TRBD1 might be the D (5 bases). The germline CDR1 and CDR2 sequences are MNHNS and SASEGT. This CDR3 is 15 amino acids long. Trimming cost V 9 bases and J 4 bases, with 21 bases left between them. Here the CDR3 DNA reads TGTGCCAGAAGTTGCACCTGGGGCTCGGCCACTGAAGCTTTCTTT. This gives the protein CARSCTWGSATEAFF.

In its sample, this clone was seen once. This chain connects TRBV19 to TRBJ2-2, with TRBD2 matching 8 bases. In germline, CDR1 is LNHDA, CDR2 SQIVND (reference sequence). V was clipped by 5 bases and J by 1 base; unmatched bases: 12. The CDR3 totals 18 residues. The DNA for the CDR3 is TGTGCCAGTAGTCGATACCAGCGGGAGCTATTGAACACCGGGGAGCTGTTTTTT. It specifies CASSRYQRELLNTGELFF.

As regards this clone: Its ends do not fully match the called genes, so a read error is possible. The chain has TRBV20-1 and TRBJ1-5, with 8 bases lining up with TRBD1. There are 14 residues in the CDR3. CDR1 DFQATT and CDR2 SNEGSKA come from the germline V gene (reference sequence). CDR3 coding DNA: TGCAGTGCCCACTCGGACAGGGCCAATCGGCCCCAGCATTTT. This sequence encodes CSAHSDRANRPQHF.

This clone has at least ten counts. V gene TRBV5-1 combines with J gene TRBJ2-2; the D is unclear. The CDR3 has 14 amino acids. CDR1 SGHRS and CDR2 YFSETQ come from the germline V gene. With 3 bases removed from V and 6 bases from J, the gap between germline ends came to 12 bases. CDR3 sequence (DNA): TGCGCCAGCAGCTCCGTCAGCGCGGCCGGGGAGCTGTTTTTT. It is translated as CASSSVSAAGELFF. Combining the CDR3 with reference TRBV5-1 and TRBJ2-2 gives the whole variable domain KAGVTQTPRYLIKTRGQQVTLSCSPISGHRSVSWYQQTPGQGLQFLFEYFSETQRNKGNFPGRFSGRQFSNSRSEMNVSTLELGDSALYLCASSSVSAAGELFFGEGSRLTVL.

This clone was picked up many times. This chain joins TRBV19 and TRBJ1-3, with no clear D. The CDR3 is 14 residues long. The germline V gene has CDR1 LNHDA and CDR2 SQIVND (reference sequence). The ends were cut back, 8 bases at V and 0 bases at J, with 11 bases in the middle. CDR3 coding DNA: TGTGCCAGTCGACCGGGAGACTCTGGAAACACCATATATTTT. Protein sequence: CASRPGDSGNTIYF.

This sequence joins TRBV18 and TRBJ2-7; 8 bases line up with TRBD1. CDR3 length: 14 residues. The trim removed 3 bases at V and 5 bases at J, leaving 6 bases unmatched. Germline CDR1 is KGHSH and CDR2 is LQKENI. CDR3 sequence: CASSPGGTGNEQYF. The CDR3 DNA reads as TGTGCCAGCTCACCTGGAGGGACAGGCAACGAGCAGTACTTC.

This clone is categorized as medium-sized. The gene calls are TRBV6-5 and TRBJ2-7; TRBD2 might be the D (6 bases). This CDR3 is built from 13 residues. From germline, CDR1 is MNHEY and CDR2 SVGAGI. V was clipped by 0 bases and J by 4 bases, with 7 bases between them. CDR3 sequence: CASSYSGLYEQYF. The CDR3 region has the DNA TGTGCCAGCAGTTACTCGGGACTTTACGAGCAGTACTTC.

Note on this clone: This is likely a read error, given that the CDR3 carries no conserved phenylalanine or tryptophan at its end. The DNA is omitted, as the CDR3 cannot be located on it reliably, and the CDR3 follows TCRdb's listing. The chain couples TRBV27 to TRBJ1-5; the table's D call, TRBD1, has no DNA check behind it. Termini included, the CDR3 measures 13 amino acids. Germline V gives CDR1 MNHEY, CDR2 SMNVEV (reference sequence). CDR3 region: CASGTGDSQPQQC.

V is TRBV7-3 and J is TRBJ2-2, with D possibly being TRBD1 (6 bases). The germline gives CDR1 SGHTA, CDR2 FQGTGA. This CDR3 contains 13 residues. Trimming cost V 5 bases and J 6 bases, with 10 bases left between them. In nucleotides, the CDR3 is TGTGCCAGCAGCCAACAGGGCCCCGGGGAGCTGTTTTTT. As protein: CASSQQGPGELFF.

The rearrangement uses TRBV5-1 and TRBJ2-2, with D possibly matching TRBD1 (5 bases). In germline, CDR1 is SGHRS, CDR2 YFSETQ. Trimming took 0 bases from V and 4 from J, leaving 10 bases between them. CDR3 length: 15 residues. CDR3 in DNA: TGCGCCAGCAGCTTGGAAGGGCAGGGCACCGGGGAGCTGTTTTTT. Translating gives CASSLEGQGTGELFF.

This clone is categorized as medium-sized (0.01 to 0.1%). V gene TRBV28 combines with J gene TRBJ2-1, with 7 bases identical to TRBD1. V lost 8 bases and J lost 2; bases outside the gene matches: 3. Germline assignment: CDR1 MDHEN and CDR2 SYDVKM. This CDR3 has 13 residues. The CDR3 region has the DNA TGTGCCAGCTCTGGGACAGCCTACAATGAGCAGTTCTTC. This encodes CASSGTAYNEQFF.

This clone was seen at least ten times. The chain recombines TRBV11-2 with TRBJ2-3, with 8 bases matching TRBD2. Germline V gene data show CDR1 as SGHAT and CDR2 as FQNNGV. Trimming removed 6 bases from V and 4 bases from J; junction bases left unmatched: 9. This CDR3 region has 15 residues. CDR3 in amino acids: CASRPGTRPSDTQYF. The CDR3 DNA sequence: TGTGCCAGCAGACCCGGGACTAGGCCCTCAGATACGCAGTATTTT.

This clone was counted ten times or more. V usage is TRBV14 and J usage is TRBJ2-7; D is ambiguous. The V end was cut by 0 bases, the J end by 4 bases, with 7 bases between. CDR3 length: 13 residues. The germline V gene has CDR1 SGHDN and CDR2 FVKESK. The CDR3 region is CASSQERDYEQYF. CDR3 bases: TGTGCCAGCAGCCAAGAGAGAGATTACGAGCAGTACTTC.

Many counts were recorded for this clone. The chain carries TRBV20-1 and TRBJ2-2, with 8 bases lining up with TRBD2. V lost 5 bases to trimming and J lost 6 bases; unmatched junction nucleotides: 8. CDR3 length equals 14 residues. Germline V gene lookup returns CDR1 DFQATT and CDR2 SNEGSKA (reference sequence). The CDR3 DNA reads as TGCAGTGCTGGCCCCAGCGGGAGCGCCGGGGAGCTGTTTTTT. Residues: CSAGPSGSAGELFF.

This clone was observed at least ten times. The V and J genes are TRBV25-1 and TRBJ1-1, with a tentative D call TRBD1 (5 bases). Trimming took 8 bases from V and 5 from J, leaving 15 bases between them. Germline lookup yields CDR1 MGHDK and CDR2 SYGVNS. The CDR3 totals 13 residues. The CDR3 sequence is CASGTPQGTEAFF. DNA for the CDR3: TGTGCCAGCGGAACACCCCAGGGAACTGAAGCTTTCTTT.

This clone was seen repeatedly, ten times or more. The rearrangement joins TRBV7-2 to TRBJ2-3, with 12 bases lining up with TRBD1. CDR1 is SGHTA, CDR2 FQGNSA, per germline. The V segment lost 5 bases and the J segment 6 bases; nucleotides outside the gene matches: 9. The CDR3 loop spans 16 amino acids. DNA for the CDR3: TGTGCCAGCAGCGTTGGGACAGGGGGCAAAGCCGATACGCAGTATTTT. Its translation is CASSVGTGGKADTQYF.

The chain recombines TRBV7-2 with TRBJ2-7; unclear D gene. CDR3 length: 13 residues. Germline V gene data show CDR1 as SGHTA and CDR2 as FQGNSA. Trimming pared 3 bases from V and 1 base from J, leaving 7 bases between. The CDR3 region is CASSFWVSYEQYF. DNA of the CDR3: TGTGCCAGCAGCTTCTGGGTTTCCTACGAGCAGTACTTC.

Sample share makes this clone medium-sized. The V gene is TRBV6-1, the J gene TRBJ2-7; D is undetermined. Per the germline V gene, CDR1 is MNHNS and CDR2 is SASEGT. V dropped 2 bases and J dropped 3 bases, with 8 bases sitting between them. This CDR3 contains 13 residues. In DNA form, the CDR3 reads TGTGCCAGCAGTGAATTTCTGAACTACGAGCAGTACTTC. Amino acid sequence: CASSEFLNYEQYF.

The J gene is TRBJ1-6, the V gene TRBV2, with TRBD1 as a possible D gene (6 bases). CDR3 length: 13 amino acids. V lost 8 bases and J lost 7, with 12 bases in between. Germline lookup yields CDR1 SNHLY and CDR2 FYNNEI. CDR3 DNA sequence: TGTGCCAGCGACAGGCTGGGGAATTCACCCCTCCACTTT. This gives the protein CASDRLGNSPLHF.

The gene calls are TRBV6-1 and TRBJ2-1; D is unclear. The CDR3 is made up of 14 amino acids. Germline CDR1 and CDR2: MNHNS and SASEGT. V lost 8 bases, J lost 13 bases, and 24 bases lay in between. The CDR3 region is CASSETFSEDYQFF. CDR3 DNA: TGTGCCAGCTCTGAGACGTTCAGCGAGGATTATCAGTTCTTC.

This clone was recorded many times. V and J are TRBV5-1 and TRBJ1-2; no definite D call. The CDR3 runs 14 residues. V was trimmed by 0 bases and J by 6 bases, leaving 12 bases between them. Germline CDR1 SGHRS, CDR2 YFSETQ. Here the CDR3 DNA reads TGCGCCAGCAGCTTGGGGGGAATGGAGAATGGCTACACCTTC. Translation: CASSLGGMENGYTF.

Comment on this clone: Its ends do not fully match the called genes, so a read error is possible. The DNA of the CDR3 is TGTGCCAACAGCTTAGCACCTGCATTAGAGCAGTTCTTC. Its protein is CANSLAPALEQFF. This chain connects TRBV7-2 to TRBJ2-1; D not certain. CDR1 SGHTA and CDR2 FQGNSA come from the germline V gene. The CDR3 is 13 amino acids. The full variable domain, its missing parts supplied by reference TRBV7-2 and TRBJ2-1, is GAGVSQSPSNKVTEKGKDVELRCDPISGHTALYWYRQSLGQGLEFLIYFQGNSAPDKSGLPSDRFSAERTGGSVSTLTIQRTQQEDSAVYLCANSLAPALEQFFGPGTRLTVL.